The clone carrying this T cell receptor (beta chain) was seen ten or more times. Its antigen is as yet unknown. TCRdb fed the reads into MiXCR, producing one record per CDR3 protein. The sample comprises fewer than 300,000 distinct CDR3 sequences, about 26% of which are singletons, and about 14% rests with the top ten. These data are taken from a study of T cell repertoires in cytomegalovirus infection. Study summary: Matching HLA type, along with CMV infection, was indicated by public TCR beta signatures.

CDR1 is SGHTA, CDR2 FQGNSA, per germline. Trimming removed 1 base from V and 5 bases from J, with 15 bases in between. The CDR3 is made up of 16 amino acids. Study outcomes and limitations: The study found HLA-C-restricted CMV-specific TCR beta clonotypes dominating the ex vivo response. Pooled public TCR beta family frequency picked out CMV carriers with the relevant HLA.

Specimen: PBMCs. This receptor was obtained from a human donor in good health (CMV status not recorded). Some clones in this sample may be carry-over from other donors' samples. J is TRBJ1-5 and V is TRBV7-2; D ambiguous. CDR3 sequence reads: CASSLVGLQTDQPQHF. The CDR3, as DNA: TGTGCCAGCAGCTTAGTAGGATTACAGACCGATCAGCCCCAGCATTTT.